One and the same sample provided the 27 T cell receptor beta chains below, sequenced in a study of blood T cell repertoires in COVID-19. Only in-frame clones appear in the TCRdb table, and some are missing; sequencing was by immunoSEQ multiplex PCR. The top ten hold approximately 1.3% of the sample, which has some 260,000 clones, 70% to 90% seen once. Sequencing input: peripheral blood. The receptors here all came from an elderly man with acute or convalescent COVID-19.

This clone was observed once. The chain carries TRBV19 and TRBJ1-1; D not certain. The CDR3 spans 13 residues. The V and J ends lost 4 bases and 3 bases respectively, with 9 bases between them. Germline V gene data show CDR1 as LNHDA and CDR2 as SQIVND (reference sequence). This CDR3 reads CASSRSRYTEAFF. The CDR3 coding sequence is TGTGCCAGTAGTAGGTCCAGATACACTGAAGCTTTCTTT.

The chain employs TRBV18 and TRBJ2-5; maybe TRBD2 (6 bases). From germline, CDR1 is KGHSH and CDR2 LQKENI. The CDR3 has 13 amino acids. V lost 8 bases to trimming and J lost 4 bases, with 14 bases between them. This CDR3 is CASAGLSLETQYF. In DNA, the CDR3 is TGTGCCAGCGCGGGACTGAGCTTAGAGACCCAGTACTTC.

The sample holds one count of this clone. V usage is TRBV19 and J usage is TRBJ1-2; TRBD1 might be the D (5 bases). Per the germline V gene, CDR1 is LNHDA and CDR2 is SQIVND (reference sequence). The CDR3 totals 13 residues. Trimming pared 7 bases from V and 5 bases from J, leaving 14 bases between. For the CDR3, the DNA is TGTGCCAGTACCACCGTCAGGGCATATGGCTACACCTTC. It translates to CASTTVRAYGYTF.

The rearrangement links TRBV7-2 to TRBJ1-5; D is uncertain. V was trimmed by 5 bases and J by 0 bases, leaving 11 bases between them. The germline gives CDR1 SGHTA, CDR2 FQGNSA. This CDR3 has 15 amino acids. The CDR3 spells CASSSPVNSNQPQHF. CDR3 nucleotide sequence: TGTGCCAGCAGCAGCCCGGTCAATAGCAATCAGCCCCAGCATTTT. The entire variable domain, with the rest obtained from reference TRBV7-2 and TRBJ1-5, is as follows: GAGVSQSPSNKVTEKGKDVELRCDPISGHTALYWYRQSLGQGLEFLIYFQGNSAPDKSGLPSDRFSAERTGGSVSTLTIQRTQQEDSAVYLCASSSPVNSNQPQHFGDGTRLSIL.

The CDR3 protein is CASSQDSTGGRSGNTIYF. The CDR3 DNA reads TGTGCCAGCAGCCAAGATTCGACAGGCGGACGCTCTGGAAACACCATATATTTT. This chain joins TRBV3-1 (or the pseudogene TRBV3-2) and TRBJ1-3; a possible D gene is TRBD1 (6 bases). Trimming pared 0 bases from V and 0 bases from J, leaving 15 bases between. The CDR3 is 18 residues long. The germline V gene encodes CDR1 LGHDT and CDR2 YNNKEL (reference sequence).

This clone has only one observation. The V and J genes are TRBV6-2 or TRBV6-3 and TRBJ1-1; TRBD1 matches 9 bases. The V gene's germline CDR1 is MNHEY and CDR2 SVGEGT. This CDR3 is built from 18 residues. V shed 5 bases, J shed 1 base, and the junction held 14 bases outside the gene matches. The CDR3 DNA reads TGTGCCAGCAGTCAAGAAGCCGGGACAGGGAACTCGAACACTGAAGCTTTCTTT. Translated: CASSQEAGTGNSNTEAFF.

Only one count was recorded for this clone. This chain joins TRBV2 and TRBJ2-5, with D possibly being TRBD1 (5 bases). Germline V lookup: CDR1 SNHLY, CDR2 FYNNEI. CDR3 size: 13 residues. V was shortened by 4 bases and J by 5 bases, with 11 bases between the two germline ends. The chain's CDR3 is CASSVDRTETQYF. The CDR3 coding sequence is TGTGCCAGCAGTGTAGACAGAACGGAGACCCAGTACTTC.

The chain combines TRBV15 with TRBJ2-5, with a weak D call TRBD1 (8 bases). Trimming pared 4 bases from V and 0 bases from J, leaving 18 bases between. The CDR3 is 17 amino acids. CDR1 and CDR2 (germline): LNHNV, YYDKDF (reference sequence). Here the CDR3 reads CATSKTGGGEYQETQYF. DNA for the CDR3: TGTGCCACCAGCAAAACAGGGGGAGGGGAGTACCAAGAGACCCAGTACTTC.

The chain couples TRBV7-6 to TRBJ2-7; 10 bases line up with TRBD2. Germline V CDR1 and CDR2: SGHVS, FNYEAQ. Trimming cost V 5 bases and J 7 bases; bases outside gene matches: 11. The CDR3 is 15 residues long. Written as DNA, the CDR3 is TGTGCCAGCAGCCCAACAAACCCTAGCGGGGGAGAGCAGTACTTC. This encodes CASSPTNPSGGEQYF.

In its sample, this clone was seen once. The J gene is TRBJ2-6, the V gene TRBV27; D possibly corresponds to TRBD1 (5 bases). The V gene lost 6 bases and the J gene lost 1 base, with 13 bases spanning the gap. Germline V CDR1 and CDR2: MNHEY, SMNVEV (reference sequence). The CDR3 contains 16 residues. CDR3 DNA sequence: TGTGCCAGCAGCGAGCAGGGCTTATCTGGGGCCAACGTCCTGACTTTC. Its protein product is CASSEQGLSGANVLTF.

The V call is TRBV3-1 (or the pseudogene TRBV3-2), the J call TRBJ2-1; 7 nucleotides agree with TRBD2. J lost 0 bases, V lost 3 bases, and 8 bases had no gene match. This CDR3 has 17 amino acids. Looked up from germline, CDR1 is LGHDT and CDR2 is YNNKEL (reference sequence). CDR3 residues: CASSQTVGGSSYNEQFF. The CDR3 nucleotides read TGTGCCAGCAGCCAGACTGTGGGCGGGAGCTCCTACAATGAGCAGTTCTTC.

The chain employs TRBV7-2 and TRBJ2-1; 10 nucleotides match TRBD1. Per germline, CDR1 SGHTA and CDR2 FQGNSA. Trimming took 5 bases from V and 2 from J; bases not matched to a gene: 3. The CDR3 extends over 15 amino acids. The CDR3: CASSVDRGPYNEQFF. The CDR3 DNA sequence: TGTGCCAGCAGCGTAGACAGGGGGCCCTACAATGAGCAGTTCTTC.

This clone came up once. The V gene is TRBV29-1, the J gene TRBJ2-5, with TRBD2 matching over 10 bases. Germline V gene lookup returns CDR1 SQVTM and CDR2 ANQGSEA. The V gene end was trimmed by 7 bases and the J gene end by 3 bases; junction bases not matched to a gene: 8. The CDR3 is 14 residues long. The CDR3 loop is CSAEGTSVEETQYF. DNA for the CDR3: TGCAGCGCGGAGGGGACTAGCGTTGAAGAGACCCAGTACTTC.

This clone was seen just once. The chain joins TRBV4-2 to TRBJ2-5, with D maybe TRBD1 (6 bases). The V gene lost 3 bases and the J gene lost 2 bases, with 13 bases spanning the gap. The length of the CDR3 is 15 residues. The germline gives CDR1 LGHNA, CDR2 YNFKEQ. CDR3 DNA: TGTGCCAGCAGCCACAACATACAGGGACAAGAGACCCAGTACTTC. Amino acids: CASSHNIQGQETQYF.

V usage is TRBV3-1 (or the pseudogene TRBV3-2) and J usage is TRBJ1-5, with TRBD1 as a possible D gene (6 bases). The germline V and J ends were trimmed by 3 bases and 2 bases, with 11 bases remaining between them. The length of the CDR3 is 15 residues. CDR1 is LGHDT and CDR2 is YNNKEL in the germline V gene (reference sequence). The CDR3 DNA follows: TGTGCCAGCAGCCAGATGGGGGCGGGCAATCAGCCCCAGCATTTT. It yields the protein CASSQMGAGNQPQHF.

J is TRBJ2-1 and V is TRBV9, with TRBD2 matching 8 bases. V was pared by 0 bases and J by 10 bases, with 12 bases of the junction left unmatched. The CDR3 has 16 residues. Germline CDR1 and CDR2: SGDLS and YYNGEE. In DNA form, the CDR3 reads TGTGCCAGCAGCGTAGATGCGACTAGCGCGACCGGGGAGCAGTTCTTC. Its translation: CASSVDATSATGEQFF. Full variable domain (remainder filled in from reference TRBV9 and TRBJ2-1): DSGVTQTPKHLITATGQRVTLRCSPRSGDLSVYWYQQSLDQGLQFLIQYYNGEERAKGNILERFSAQQFPDLHSELNLSSLELGDSALYFCASSVDATSATGEQFFGPGTRLTVL.

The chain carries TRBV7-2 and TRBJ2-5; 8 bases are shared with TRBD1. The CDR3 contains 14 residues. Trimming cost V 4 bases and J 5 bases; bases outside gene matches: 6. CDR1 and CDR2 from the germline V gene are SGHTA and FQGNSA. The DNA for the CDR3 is TGTGCCAGCAGCTCCTACAGGGGGGCGGAGACCCAGTACTTC. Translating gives CASSSYRGAETQYF.

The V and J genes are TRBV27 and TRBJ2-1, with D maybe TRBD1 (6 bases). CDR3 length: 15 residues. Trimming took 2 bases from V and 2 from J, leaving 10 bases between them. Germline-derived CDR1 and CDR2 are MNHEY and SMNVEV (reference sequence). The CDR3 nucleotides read TGTGCCAGCAGTTTAATACAGGGTACCTACAATGAGCAGTTCTTC. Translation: CASSLIQGTYNEQFF.

CDR3 sequence reads: CASNYEGNYGYTF. DNA of the CDR3: TGTGCCAGCAATTATGAGGGAAACTATGGCTACACCTTC. V usage is TRBV6-2 or TRBV6-3 and J usage is TRBJ1-2; D is undetermined. The CDR3 runs to 13 residues. With 7 bases removed from V and 2 bases from J, the gap between germline ends came to 11 bases. Germline V gives CDR1 MNHEY, CDR2 SVGEGT.

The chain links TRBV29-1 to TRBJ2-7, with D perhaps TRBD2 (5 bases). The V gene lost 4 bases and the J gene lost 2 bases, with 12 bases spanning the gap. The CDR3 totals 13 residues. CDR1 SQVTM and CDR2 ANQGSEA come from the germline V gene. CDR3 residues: CSVARGTPYEQYF. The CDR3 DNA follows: TGCAGCGTTGCTCGGGGTACCCCCTACGAGCAGTACTTC.

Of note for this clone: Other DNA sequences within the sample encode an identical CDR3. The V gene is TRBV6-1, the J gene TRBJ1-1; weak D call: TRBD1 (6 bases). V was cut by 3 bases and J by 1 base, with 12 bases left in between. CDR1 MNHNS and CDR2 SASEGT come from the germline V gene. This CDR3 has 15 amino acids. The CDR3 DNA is TGTGCCAGCAGTGATAGGGGGAGGGCGAACACTGAAGCTTTCTTT. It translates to CASSDRGRANTEAFF.

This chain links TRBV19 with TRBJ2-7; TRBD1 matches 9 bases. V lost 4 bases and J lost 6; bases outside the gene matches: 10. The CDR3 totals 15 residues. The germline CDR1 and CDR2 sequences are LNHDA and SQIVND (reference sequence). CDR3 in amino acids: CASSTIPGTGSEQYF. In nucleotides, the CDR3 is TGTGCCAGTAGTACTATCCCCGGGACAGGGAGCGAGCAGTACTTC. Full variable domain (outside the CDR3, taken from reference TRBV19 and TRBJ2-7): DGGITQSPKYLFRKEGQNVTLSCEQNLNHDAMYWYRQDPGQGLRLIYYSQIVNDFQKGDIAEGYSVSREKKESFPLTVTSAQKNPTAFYLCASSTIPGTGSEQYFGPGTRLTVT.

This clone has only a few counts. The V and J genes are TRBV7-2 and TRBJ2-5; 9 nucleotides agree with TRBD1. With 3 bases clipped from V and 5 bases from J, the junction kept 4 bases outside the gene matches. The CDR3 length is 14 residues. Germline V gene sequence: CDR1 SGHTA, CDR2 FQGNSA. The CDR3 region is CASSFGTGWETQYF. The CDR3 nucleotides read TGTGCCAGCAGCTTCGGGACAGGGTGGGAGACCCAGTACTTC.

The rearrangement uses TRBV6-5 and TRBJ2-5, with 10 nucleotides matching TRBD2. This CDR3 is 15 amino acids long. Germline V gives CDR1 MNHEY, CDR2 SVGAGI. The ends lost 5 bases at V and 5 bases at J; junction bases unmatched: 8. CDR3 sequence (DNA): TGTGCCAGCAGTCAACCAGCGGGAGGGAGGGAGACCCAGTACTTC. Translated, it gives CASSQPAGGRETQYF.

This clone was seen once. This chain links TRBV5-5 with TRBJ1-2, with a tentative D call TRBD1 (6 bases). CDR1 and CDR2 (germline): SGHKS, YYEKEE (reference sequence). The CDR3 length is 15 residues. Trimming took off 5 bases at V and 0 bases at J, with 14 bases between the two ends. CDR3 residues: CASRARDTSNYGYTF. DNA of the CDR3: TGTGCCAGCAGGGCCCGGGACACATCTAACTATGGCTACACCTTC.

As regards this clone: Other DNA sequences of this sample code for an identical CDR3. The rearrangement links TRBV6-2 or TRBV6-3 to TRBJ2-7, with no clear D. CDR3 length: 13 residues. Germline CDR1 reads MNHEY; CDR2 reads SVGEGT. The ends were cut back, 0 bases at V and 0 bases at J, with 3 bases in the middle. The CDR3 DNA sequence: TGTGCCAGCAGTTACTCGTACTCCTACGAGCAGTACTTC. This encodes CASSYSYSYEQYF.

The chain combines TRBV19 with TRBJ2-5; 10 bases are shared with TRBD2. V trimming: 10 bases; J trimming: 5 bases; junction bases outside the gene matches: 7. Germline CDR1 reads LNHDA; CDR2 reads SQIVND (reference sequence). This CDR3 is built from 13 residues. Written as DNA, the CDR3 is TGTGCCACCACGCAGACTAGCGGGGAGACCCAGTACTTC. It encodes CATTQTSGETQYF.